The 20 T cell receptor beta chains reported below all come from one sample, sequenced in a study of blood T cells in healthy people across ages. It was with a sample-barcoded 5' primer and a J-beta primer mix that a second PCR of roughly 7 to 12 cycles was run. MiXCR, applied by TCRdb to the 5' RACE reads, yields one record per CDR3 protein. This sample has about 1.7 million distinct CDR3 sequences, with roughly 27% found just once. The sequenced material came from blood. Receptors originate from a woman aged 25 to 39 in good health.

Note on this clonotype: A much larger clone is a single base away; this may be a read error. The chain links TRBV24-1 to TRBJ2-1, with D possibly being TRBD1 (5 bases). The CDR3 contains 15 residues. Germline CDR1 and CDR2: KGHDR and SFDVKD. V was clipped by 3 bases and J by 4 bases, with 12 bases between them. CDR3 in amino acids: CATSDASGMYNEQFF. The DNA of the CDR3 is TGTGCCACCAGTGATGCGTCAGGGATGTACAATGAGCAGTTCTTC.

This clonotype was counted only a few times. V usage is TRBV20-1 and J usage is TRBJ1-4, with TRBD1 matching over 8 bases. The trim removed 6 bases at V and 7 bases at J, leaving 7 bases unmatched. Germline-derived CDR1 and CDR2 are DFQATT and SNEGSKA (reference sequence). This CDR3 has 13 residues. The CDR3 nucleotides read TGCAGTGCCCCGGGACAGGAGGGTGAAAAACTGTTTTTT. Its translation is CSAPGQEGEKLFF.

This chain joins TRBV20-1 and TRBJ1-5, with TRBD1 matching 7 bases. With 3 bases clipped from V and 11 bases from J, the junction kept 7 bases outside the gene matches. Germline V gene sequence: CDR1 DFQATT, CDR2 SNEGSKA (reference sequence). The CDR3 extends over 12 amino acids. The CDR3 DNA sequence: TGCAGTGCTAGGGAGGGGGCGACGGCCCAGCATTTT. Its protein is CSAREGATAQHF.

This clonotype has just a few counts. The chain has TRBV10-3 and TRBJ1-5; D gene unclear. V dropped 2 bases and J dropped 5 bases, with 7 bases sitting between them. Germline V gene sequence: CDR1 ENHRY, CDR2 SYGVKD. The CDR3 contains 13 residues. The CDR3 DNA sequence: TGTGCCATCAGTGAGAACGGGGATCAGCCCCAGCATTTT. It encodes CAISENGDQPQHF.

This chain uses TRBV4-1 with TRBJ2-3, with 13 bases fitting TRBD2. Trimming cost V 4 bases and J 2 bases; bases outside gene matches: 9. From germline, CDR1 is MGHRA and CDR2 YSYEKL. This CDR3 comprises 18 residues. CDR3 loop: CASSPRETSGGYTDTQYF. The CDR3 DNA reads TGCGCCAGCAGCCCCCGGGAGACTAGCGGGGGGTACACAGATACGCAGTATTTT.

This clonotype was observed once. CDR3 amino acids: CATSRGPNTIYF. As DNA, the CDR3 is TGTGCCACCAGCAGGGGCCCGAACACCATATATTTT. The V call is TRBV15, the J call TRBJ2-3; D call uncertain. The DNA end lines up better with TRBJ1-3; the J call may be wrong. In germline, CDR1 is LNHNV, CDR2 YYDKDF (reference sequence). The CDR3 covers 12 residues.

This clonotype occurred a few times. J is TRBJ2-5 and V is TRBV27; TRBD1 aligns across 7 bases. The CDR3 runs 14 residues. J lost 5 bases, V lost 6 bases, and 9 bases had no gene match. Looked up from germline, CDR1 is MNHEY and CDR2 is SMNVEV (reference sequence). The CDR3 loop is CASSRQGPGETQYF. CDR3 nucleotides: TGTGCCAGCAGCCGACAGGGCCCGGGGGAGACCCAGTACTTC.

The V gene is TRBV10-3, the J gene TRBJ2-7; D tentatively reads TRBD1 or TRBD2 (7 bases each). CDR1 is ENHRY and CDR2 is SYGVKD in the germline V gene. V lost 4 bases and J 2 bases, leaving 15 bases between the germline ends. The CDR3 loop spans 15 amino acids. CDR3 residues: CAISGGGTVAYEQYF. The CDR3 region has the DNA TGTGCCATCAGTGGGGGGGGGACAGTCGCCTACGAGCAGTACTTC.

This sequence joins TRBV5-1 and TRBJ2-3; 10 bases are shared with TRBD2. Per germline, CDR1 SGHRS and CDR2 YFSETQ. The junction had 3 bases not matched to a gene; V was cut back by 2 bases and J by 9 bases. The CDR3 covers 13 residues. The DNA for the CDR3 is TGCGCCAGCAGCTTACTTAGCGGGAGGACGCAGTATTTT. It translates to CASSLLSGRTQYF.

The chain couples TRBV7-8 to TRBJ2-3; D gene unclear. Deletions cut 6 bases from V and 9 bases from J, with 16 bases between. Germline CDR1 is SGHVS and CDR2 is FQNEAQ. The CDR3 loop spans 13 amino acids. This chain's CDR3 is CASSMDVPKTQYF. CDR3 sequence (DNA): TGTGCCAGCAGTATGGACGTCCCGAAGACGCAGTATTTT.

This clonotype was found many times. This chain joins TRBV10-3 and TRBJ2-5; D not resolved. The CDR3 loop spans 17 amino acids. Per the germline V gene, CDR1 is ENHRY and CDR2 is SYGVKD. V lost 0 bases to trimming and J lost 4 bases, with 18 bases between them. The CDR3 protein is CAISESIGSAVRETQYF. The CDR3 DNA reads TGTGCCATCAGTGAGTCGATTGGGTCGGCAGTCCGAGAGACCCAGTACTTC.

V usage is TRBV11-2 and J usage is TRBJ2-4; possible D gene TRBD1, 5 bases. With 1 base removed from V and 13 bases from J, the gap between germline ends came to 17 bases. Per germline, CDR1 SGHAT and CDR2 FQNNGV. The CDR3 is 14 amino acids. CDR3: CASSLVARAGEQYF. CDR3 nucleotides: TGTGCCAGCAGCTTAGTCGCCAGGGCTGGAGAGCAGTACTTC.

The chain couples TRBV28 to TRBJ2-7; D is possibly TRBD2 (6 bases). V was trimmed by 4 bases and J by 1 base, leaving 17 bases between them. The CDR3 is 16 amino acids. Germline V gene lookup returns CDR1 MDHEN and CDR2 SYDVKM. In DNA, the CDR3 is TGTGCCAGCAGTTCGGAGGTCGGGACTTTATCCTACGAGCAGTACTTC. It codes for CASSSEVGTLSYEQYF.

In this sample, this clonotype turned up many times. This chain links TRBV7-2 with TRBJ2-3; no firm D call. Per germline, CDR1 SGHTA and CDR2 FQGNSA. Trimming pared 2 bases from V and 14 bases from J, leaving 14 bases between. CDR3 length: 12 amino acids. The DNA for the CDR3 is TGTGCCAGCAGCTTACATGGTACCTCCCTGTATTTT. This sequence encodes CASSLHGTSLYF.

The gene calls are TRBV20-1 and TRBJ2-1, with D perhaps TRBD1 (6 bases). This CDR3 is 17 amino acids long. Germline loops: CDR1 DFQATT, CDR2 SNEGSKA (reference sequence). Between the trimmed V and J ends, which lost 1 base and 8 bases, there was a span of 24 bases. This chain's CDR3 is CSARGGQGSAMGDEQFF. CDR3 in DNA: TGCAGTGCTAGAGGAGGCCAGGGGTCTGCTATGGGTGATGAGCAGTTCTTC.

DNA for the CDR3: TGTGCCATCAAGCGGGAGGGCCGGTACGAGCAGTACTTC. It codes for CAIKREGRYEQYF. The rearrangement links TRBV10-3 to TRBJ2-7; TRBD2 aligns across 10 bases. Germline V CDR1 and CDR2: ENHRY, SYGVKD. V was clipped by 7 bases and J by 4 bases; unmatched bases: 4. This CDR3 is built from 13 residues.

In the case of this clonotype: Sequence at one end of the junction differs from germline and may be a read error. The chain carries TRBV5-1 and TRBJ1-2; no definite D call. CDR3 size: 15 residues. Germline CDR1 SGHRS, CDR2 YFSETQ. DNA for the CDR3: TGCGCCAGCAGTTTGGAAGGAACTAATAACTATGGCTACACCTTC. Protein: CASSLEGTNNYGYTF.

J is TRBJ2-1 and V is TRBV12-3 or TRBV12-4; D could derive from TRBD1 or TRBD2 (5 bases each). Trimming took 6 bases from V and 6 from J, leaving 21 bases between them. The CDR3 is 16 residues long. The CDR3 is CASSFLDRGTLNEQFF. Here the CDR3 DNA reads TGTGCCAGCAGCTTTTTGGACCGAGGGACCCTCAATGAGCAGTTCTTC.

The chain links TRBV7-6 to TRBJ2-7; possible D gene TRBD2, 5 bases. CDR1 and CDR2 from the germline V gene are SGHVS and FNYEAQ. Trimming took 8 bases from V and 3 from J, leaving 20 bases between them. CDR3 length: 15 amino acids. In DNA form, the CDR3 reads TGTGCCAGCGGCCATAATCGGGGTCCCTACTACGAGCAGTACTTC. Protein: CASGHNRGPYYEQYF. The full variable domain, rest sourced from reference TRBV7-6 and TRBJ2-7, is GAGVSQSPRYKVTKRGQDVALRCDPISGHVSLYWYRQALGQGPEFLTYFNYEAQQDKSGLPNDRFSAERPEGSISTLTIQRTEQRDSAMYRCASGHNRGPYYEQYFGPGTRLTVT.

On this clonotype: The junction differs from germline at one of its ends, possibly a read error. This rearrangement joins TRBV12-3 or TRBV12-4 to TRBJ2-3; D is unclear. The CDR3 runs 14 residues. The CDR3 protein is CASRLGLLTDVQYF. In DNA form, the CDR3 reads TGTGCCAGCAGATTAGGCCTGTTAACAGATGTGCAGTATTTT.